Below, 5 T cell receptor beta chains from the same sample are listed, as sequenced in a study of T cell responses to AZD1222 COVID-19 vaccine. This table comes from immunoSEQ multiplex PCR, and its TCRdb copy is limited to in-frame clones, with some not included. The table lists about 110,000 clones, nearly 90% of them singletons. The specimen comprised peripheral blood, sampled on day 0 of AZD1222 vaccination. These receptors all come from an adult in good health.

About this clone itself: Other DNA variants within this sample encode the same CDR3. The V call is TRBV6-1, the J call TRBJ1-1; 7 positions match TRBD1. In germline, CDR1 is MNHNS, CDR2 SASEGT. The CDR3 runs to 13 residues. V shed 2 bases, J shed 5 bases, and the junction held 2 bases outside the gene matches. The CDR3 DNA sequence: TGTGCCAGCAGTGAACGACAGGGTACTGAAGCTTTCTTT. It specifies CASSERQGTEAFF.

The J gene is TRBJ1-4, the V gene TRBV12-3 or TRBV12-4; 7 nucleotides line up with TRBD1. Trimming at V came to 2 bases and at J to 8 bases, leaving 2 bases not matched to a gene. There are 13 residues in the CDR3. In DNA, the CDR3 is TGTGCCAGCAGTTTAATAGGGGGCGAAAAACTGTTTTTT. Translated, it gives CASSLIGGEKLFF.

As DNA, the CDR3 is TGTGCCAGTACCTATGGAGCAGTACACTCTGGGGCCAACGTCCTGACTTTC. It is translated as CASTYGAVHSGANVLTF. V gene TRBV19 combines with J gene TRBJ2-6; D is unclear. The CDR3 has 17 residues. Trimming cost V 7 bases and J 0 bases, with 16 bases left between them. Germline values: CDR1 LNHDA, CDR2 SQIVND (reference sequence).

This chain uses TRBV7-6 with TRBJ1-6; D perhaps matches TRBD1 (6 bases). Germline values: CDR1 SGHVS, CDR2 FNYEAQ. The CDR3 is 14 residues long. V was shortened by 5 bases and J by 5 bases, with 10 bases between the two germline ends. The DNA of the CDR3 is TGTGCCAGCAGCCAAAGGGACAATAATTCACCCCTCCACTTT. This translates into CASSQRDNNSPLHF.

CDR3 residues: CASSKGGEGDYEQYF. The CDR3 nucleotides read TGTGCCAGCAGCAAGGGAGGGGAGGGGGACTACGAGCAGTACTTC. The genes are TRBV21-1 and TRBJ2-7; the table assigns TRBD2, which was not confirmed against the DNA. TRBV21-1 has pseudogene status. This CDR3 comprises 15 residues.